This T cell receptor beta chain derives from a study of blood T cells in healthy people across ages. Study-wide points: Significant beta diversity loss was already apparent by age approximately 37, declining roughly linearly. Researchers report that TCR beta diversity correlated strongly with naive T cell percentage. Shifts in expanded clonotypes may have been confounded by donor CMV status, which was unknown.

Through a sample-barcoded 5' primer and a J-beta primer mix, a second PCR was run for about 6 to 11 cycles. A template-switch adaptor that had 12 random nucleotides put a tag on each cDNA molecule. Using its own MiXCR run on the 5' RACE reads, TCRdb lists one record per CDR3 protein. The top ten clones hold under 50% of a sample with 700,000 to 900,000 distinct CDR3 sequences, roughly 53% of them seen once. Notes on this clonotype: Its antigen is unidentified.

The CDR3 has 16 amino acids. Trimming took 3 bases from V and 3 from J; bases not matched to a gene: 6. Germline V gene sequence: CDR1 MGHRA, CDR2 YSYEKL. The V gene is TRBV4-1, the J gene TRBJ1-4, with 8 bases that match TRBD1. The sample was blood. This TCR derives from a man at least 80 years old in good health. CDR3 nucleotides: TGCGCCAGCAGCCAGCCTCACAGGGGGGCTAATGAAAAACTGTTTTTT. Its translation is CASSQPHRGANEKLFF.